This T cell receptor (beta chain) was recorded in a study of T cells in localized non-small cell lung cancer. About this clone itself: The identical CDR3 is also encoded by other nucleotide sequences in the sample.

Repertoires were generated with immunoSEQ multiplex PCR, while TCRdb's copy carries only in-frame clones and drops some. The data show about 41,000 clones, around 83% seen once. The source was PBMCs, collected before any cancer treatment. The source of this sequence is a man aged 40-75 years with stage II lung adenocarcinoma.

This chain's CDR3 is CAWTRQGNTEAFF. The CDR3, as DNA: TGTGCCTGGACCAGACAGGGTAACACTGAAGCTTTCTTT. J is TRBJ1-1 and V is TRBV30; 7 nucleotides agree with TRBD1. V dropped 4 bases and J dropped 2; count of bases not matched to a gene: 4. The CDR3 runs 13 residues. Germline-derived CDR1 and CDR2 are GTSNPN and SVGIG (reference sequence). The full variable domain, rest sourced from reference TRBV30 and TRBJ1-1, is SQTIHQWPATLVQPVGSPLSLECTVEGTSNPNLYWYRQAAGRGLQLLFYSVGIGQISSEVPQNLSASRPQDRQFILSSKKLLLSDSGFYLCAWTRQGNTEAFFGQGTRLTVV.